These 19 T cell receptor beta chains were sequenced from one sample in a study of response to subunit inactivated influenza vaccine. Each CDR3 protein is one row after TCRdb ran MiXCR on the RT-PCR reads. The sample has hundreds of thousands of distinct CDR3 sequences, around 15% seen once. This specimen was PBMCs from blood, taken 14 to 15 days before vaccination. Every receptor here comes from a man over 45 who received an inactivated influenza vaccine.

The CDR3 DNA reads as TGCAGTGCAAAGCAAGGGGGTCGCAATCAGCCCCAGCATTTT. Protein sequence: CSAKQGGRNQPQHF. The chain employs TRBV20-1 and TRBJ1-5; D is possibly TRBD1 (6 bases). Germline V lookup: CDR1 DFQATT, CDR2 SNEGSKA (reference sequence). This CDR3 is built from 14 residues. Trimming pared 6 bases from V and 2 bases from J, leaving 14 bases between.

The chain combines TRBV14 with TRBJ1-1; 8 nucleotides agree with TRBD1. The J segment lost 4 bases and the V segment lost 8 bases, leaving 6 bases of the junction unmatched. Looked up from germline, CDR1 is SGHDN and CDR2 is FVKESK. This CDR3 contains 13 residues. The CDR3 loop is CASELTGGTEAFF. CDR3 bases: TGTGCCAGCGAACTCACAGGGGGCACTGAAGCTTTCTTT. Full variable domain (remainder filled in from reference TRBV14 and TRBJ1-1): EAGVTQFPSHSVIEKGQTVTLRCDPISGHDNLYWYRRVMGKEIKFLLHFVKESKQDESGMPNNRFLAERTGGTYSTLKVQPAELEDSGVYFCASELTGGTEAFFGQGTRLTVV.

This clonotype was seen more than once but under ten times. The V call is TRBV29-1, the J call TRBJ1-4; TRBD1 matches at 7 bases. Per the germline V gene, CDR1 is SQVTM and CDR2 is ANQGSEA. V dropped 8 bases and J dropped 5; count of bases not matched to a gene: 8. The CDR3 length is 13 residues. DNA of the CDR3: TGCAGCATCAGGGGGAACGGCAATGAAAAACTGTTTTTT. Its translation is CSIRGNGNEKLFF.

As for this clonotype: The conserved phenylalanine or tryptophan is not found at the CDR3 terminus, so this likely reflects a read error. The rearrangement uses TRBV24-1 and TRBJ2-5; unclear D gene. Trimming cost V 4 bases and J 2 bases, with 4 bases left between them. The V gene's germline CDR1 is KGHDR and CDR2 SFDVKD. The CDR3 runs 12 residues. In DNA form, the CDR3 reads TGTGCCACCAGTGACTATCAAGAGACCCAGTACTCC. As protein: CATSDYQETQYS.

This clonotype appeared a few times. CDR3 nucleotide sequence: TGTGCCAGCTCACCACCGGGACTAGCGGGAGTTGATGAGCAGTTCTTC. Encoded protein: CASSPPGLAGVDEQFF. The chain carries TRBV18 and TRBJ2-1; 14 bases fit TRBD2. Germline V lookup: CDR1 KGHSH, CDR2 LQKENI. CDR3 length: 16 residues. V trimming: 0 bases; J trimming: 8 bases; junction bases outside the gene matches: 3. Full variable domain (rest looked up from reference TRBV18 and TRBJ2-1): NAGVMQNPRHLVRRRGQEARLRCSPMKGHSHVYWYRQLPEEGLKFMVYLQKENIIDESGMPKERFSAEFPKEGPSILRIQQVVRGDSAAYFCASSPPGLAGVDEQFFGPGTRLTVL.

This clonotype appeared a few times. CDR3 in DNA: TGCGCCAGCAGCTTGTCCGGGGGGATAGGTCGGAACACTGAAGCTTTCTTT. Residues: CASSLSGGIGRNTEAFF. The V and J genes are TRBV5-1 and TRBJ1-1; a weak D match, TRBD1 (5 bases). Germline values: CDR1 SGHRS, CDR2 YFSETQ. V was shortened by 1 base and J by 1 base, with 17 bases between the two germline ends. The CDR3 spans 17 residues. Complete variable domain (other parts from reference TRBV5-1 and TRBJ1-1): KAGVTQTPRYLIKTRGQQVTLSCSPISGHRSVSWYQQTPGQGLQFLFEYFSETQRNKGNFPGRFSGRQFSNSRSEMNVSTLELGDSALYLCASSLSGGIGRNTEAFFGQGTRLTVV.

The gene calls are TRBV6-2 or TRBV6-3 and TRBJ1-5, with a weak D call TRBD1 (5 bases). This CDR3 is built from 14 residues. CDR1 is MNHEY, CDR2 SVGEGT, per germline. The germline V and J ends were trimmed by 7 bases and 0 bases, with 10 bases remaining between them. The CDR3 loop reads CASTGTDSNQPQHF. As DNA, the CDR3 is TGTGCCAGCACCGGGACCGATAGCAATCAGCCCCAGCATTTT.

This clonotype was counted only a few times. This sequence joins TRBV28 and TRBJ2-2; perhaps TRBD1 as D (6 bases). The CDR3 covers 16 residues. Trimming left V 10 bases short and J 1 base short, with 19 bases between. Looked up from germline, CDR1 is MDHEN and CDR2 is SYDVKM. CDR3 in DNA: TGTGCCACCAGATTTCGGACAGCGAGGAACACCGGGGAGCTGTTTTTT. Encoded protein: CATRFRTARNTGELFF. Full variable domain (remainder filled in from reference TRBV28 and TRBJ2-2): DVKVTQSSRYLVKRTGEKVFLECVQDMDHENMFWYRQDPGLGLRLIYFSYDVKMKEKGDIPEGYSVSREKKERFSLILESASTNQTSMYLCATRFRTARNTGELFFGEGSRLTVL.

The J gene is TRBJ2-5, the V gene TRBV20-1, with TRBD2 identical over 14 bases. Germline trimming cut 5 bases from V and 4 bases from J; bases unmatched to any gene: 9. The CDR3 is 16 residues long. CDR1 DFQATT and CDR2 SNEGSKA come from the germline V gene (reference sequence). The CDR3 DNA sequence: TGCAGTGCTGTTTTGGGGACTAGCGGGAGAAGAGAGACCCAGTACTTC. Protein sequence: CSAVLGTSGRRETQYF.

The genes are TRBV11-2 and TRBJ2-3; D is unresolved. CDR1 is SGHAT and CDR2 is FQNNGV in the germline V gene. This CDR3 has 14 residues. V shed 5 bases and J shed 2 bases, with 11 bases lying between them. CDR3 residues: CASSATAFTDTQYF. CDR3 in DNA: TGTGCCAGCAGCGCCACAGCCTTCACAGATACGCAGTATTTT.

The CDR3: CASSDGTGANYGYTF. CDR3 DNA sequence: TGTGCCAGCAGTGATGGTACGGGAGCTAACTATGGCTACACCTTC. V and J are TRBV6-2 or TRBV6-3 and TRBJ1-2; D ambiguous. Deletions cut 5 bases from V and 0 bases from J, with 13 bases between. Germline-derived CDR1 and CDR2 are MNHEY and SVGEGT. The CDR3 has 15 residues.

This clonotype has a handful of counts. CDR3 DNA sequence: TGCAGTGCTAGTCTACCGGGGGGGCGGGATGAGCAGTTCTTC. This translates into CSASLPGGRDEQFF. The V call is TRBV20-1, the J call TRBJ2-1, with TRBD2 identical over 8 bases. This CDR3 region has 14 residues. Germline trimming cut 3 bases from V and 8 bases from J; bases unmatched to any gene: 9. The germline CDR1 and CDR2 sequences are DFQATT and SNEGSKA (reference sequence).

This chain links TRBV20-1 with TRBJ1-1; 8 bases fit TRBD1. There are 14 residues in the CDR3. CDR1 DFQATT and CDR2 SNEGSKA come from the germline V gene (reference sequence). The trim removed 2 bases at V and 0 bases at J, leaving 2 bases unmatched. CDR3 bases: TGCAGTGCTAGACCGACAGGGGTGAACACTGAAGCTTTCTTT. This sequence encodes CSARPTGVNTEAFF.

The chain links TRBV20-1 to TRBJ2-1, with 12 bases matching TRBD2. Germline CDR1 DFQATT, CDR2 SNEGSKA (reference sequence). This CDR3 spans 15 amino acids. Trimming removed 6 bases from V and 3 bases from J; junction bases left unmatched: 6. CDR3 region: CSAPGTSGFYNEQFF. The CDR3 coding sequence is TGCAGTGCCCCCGGGACTAGCGGGTTCTACAATGAGCAGTTCTTC.

The chain has TRBV20-1 and TRBJ2-1, with D possibly TRBD1 on 6 matching bases. The CDR3 runs 12 residues. V lost 2 bases and J lost 10, with 12 bases in between. Germline V gene data show CDR1 as DFQATT and CDR2 as SNEGSKA (reference sequence). The CDR3 loop reads CSARLGGREQFF. The DNA of the CDR3 is TGCAGTGCTAGATTAGGGGGTAGGGAGCAGTTCTTC.

This clonotype came up a few times. V and J are TRBV7-9 and TRBJ2-7; D is possibly TRBD1 (5 bases). Trimming removed 0 bases at V and 6 bases at J, with 15 bases between. This CDR3 has 15 residues. Looked up from germline, CDR1 is SEHNR and CDR2 is FQNEAQ (reference sequence). The CDR3 nucleotides read TGTGCCAGCAGCTTAGCGAGTATAGGGGTCGGCGAGCAGTACTTC. Residues: CASSLASIGVGEQYF.

The chain links TRBV28 to TRBJ2-3, with 7 bases matching TRBD1. The V and J ends lost 5 bases and 0 bases, in that order; junction bases with no gene match: 14. The length of the CDR3 is 18 residues. Germline loops: CDR1 MDHEN, CDR2 SYDVKM. CDR3 in amino acids: CASSAVLTGAKSTDTQYF. CDR3 sequence (DNA): TGTGCCAGCAGTGCGGTGCTAACAGGGGCGAAAAGCACAGATACGCAGTATTTT.

This clonotype was observed a few times. The chain has TRBV7-9 and TRBJ2-7; TRBD1 might be the D (5 bases). CDR3 size: 16 residues. Germline V gene lookup returns CDR1 SEHNR and CDR2 FQNEAQ (reference sequence). The V and J ends lost 5 bases and 3 bases respectively, with 20 bases between them. The CDR3 DNA is TGTGCCAGCAGCCCCCAGTTTTCGGAACAGGACTACGAGCAGTACTTC. Protein sequence: CASSPQFSEQDYEQYF.

V gene TRBV15 combines with J gene TRBJ1-5; 8 bases align to TRBD1. Trimming at V came to 8 bases and at J to 6 bases, leaving 9 bases not matched to a gene. This CDR3 contains 14 residues. CDR1 is LNHNV and CDR2 is YYDKDF in the germline V gene (reference sequence). In DNA form, the CDR3 reads TGTGCCACCCAGGTTGGACAGGGTGGTCAGCCCCAGCATTTT. Amino acid sequence: CATQVGQGGQPQHF.